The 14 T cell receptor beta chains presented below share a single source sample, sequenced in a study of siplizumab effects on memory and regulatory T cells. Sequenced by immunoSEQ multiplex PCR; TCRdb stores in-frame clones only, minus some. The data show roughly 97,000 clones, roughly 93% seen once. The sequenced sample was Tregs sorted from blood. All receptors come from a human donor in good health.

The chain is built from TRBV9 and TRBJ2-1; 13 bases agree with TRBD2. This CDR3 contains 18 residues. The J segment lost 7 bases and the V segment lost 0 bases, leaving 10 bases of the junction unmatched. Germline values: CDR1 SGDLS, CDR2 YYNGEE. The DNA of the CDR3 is TGTGCCAGCAGCGTAGCCCCGACAGGACTAGCGGGAGCAAATGAGCAGTTCTTC. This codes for CASSVAPTGLAGANEQFF.

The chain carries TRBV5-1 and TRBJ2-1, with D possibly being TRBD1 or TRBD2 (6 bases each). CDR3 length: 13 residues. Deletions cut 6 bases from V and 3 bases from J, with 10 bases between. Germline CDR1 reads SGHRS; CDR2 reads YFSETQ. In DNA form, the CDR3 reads TGCGCCAGCAAGGGGGGACTCTACAATGAGCAGTTCTTC. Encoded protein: CASKGGLYNEQFF.

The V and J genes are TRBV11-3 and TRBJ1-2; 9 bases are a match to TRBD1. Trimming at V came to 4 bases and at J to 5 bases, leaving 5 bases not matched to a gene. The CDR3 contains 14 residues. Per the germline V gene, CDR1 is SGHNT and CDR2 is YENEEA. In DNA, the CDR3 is TGTGCCAGCAGCTCACAGGACAGGGGTTATGGCTACACCTTC. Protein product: CASSSQDRGYGYTF.

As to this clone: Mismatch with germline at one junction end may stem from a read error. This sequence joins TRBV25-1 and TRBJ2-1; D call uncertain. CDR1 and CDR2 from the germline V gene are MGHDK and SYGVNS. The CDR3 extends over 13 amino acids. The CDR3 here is CASSEWSSNEQFF. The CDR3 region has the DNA TGTGCCAGCAGTGAATGGTCCTCCAATGAGCAGTTCTTC.

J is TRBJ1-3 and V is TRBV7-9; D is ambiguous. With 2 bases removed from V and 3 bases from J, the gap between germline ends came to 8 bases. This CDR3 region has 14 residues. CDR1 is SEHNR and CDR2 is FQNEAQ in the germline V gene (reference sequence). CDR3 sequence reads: CASSLSSRGNTIYF. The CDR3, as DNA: TGTGCCAGCAGCTTATCCTCTCGTGGAAACACCATATATTTT.

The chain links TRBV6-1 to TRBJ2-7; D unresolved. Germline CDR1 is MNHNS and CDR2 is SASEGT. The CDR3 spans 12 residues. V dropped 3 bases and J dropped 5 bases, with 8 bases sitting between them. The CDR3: CASSDRVDEQYF. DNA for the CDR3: TGTGCCAGCAGTGATCGGGTTGACGAGCAGTACTTC.

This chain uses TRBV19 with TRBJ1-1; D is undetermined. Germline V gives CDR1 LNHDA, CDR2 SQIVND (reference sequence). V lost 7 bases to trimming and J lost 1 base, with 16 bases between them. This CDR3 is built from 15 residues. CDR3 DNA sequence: TGTGCCAGTACCGGTCTTGAGCCCGCGAACACTGAAGCTTTCTTT. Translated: CASTGLEPANTEAFF.

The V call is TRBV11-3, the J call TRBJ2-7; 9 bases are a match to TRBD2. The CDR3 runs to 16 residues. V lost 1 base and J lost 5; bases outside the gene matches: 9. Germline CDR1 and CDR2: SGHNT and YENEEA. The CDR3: CASSLVLAGEFHEQYF. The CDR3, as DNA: TGTGCCAGCAGCTTAGTTTTAGCGGGAGAATTCCACGAGCAGTACTTC.

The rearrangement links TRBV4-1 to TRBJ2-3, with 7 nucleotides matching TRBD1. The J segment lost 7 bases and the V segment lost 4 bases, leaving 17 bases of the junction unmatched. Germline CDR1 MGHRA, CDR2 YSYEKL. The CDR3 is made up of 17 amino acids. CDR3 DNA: TGCGCCAGCAGCCCTACCCGGACAGGCCGTGGGATCTATACGCAGTATTTT. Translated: CASSPTRTGRGIYTQYF.

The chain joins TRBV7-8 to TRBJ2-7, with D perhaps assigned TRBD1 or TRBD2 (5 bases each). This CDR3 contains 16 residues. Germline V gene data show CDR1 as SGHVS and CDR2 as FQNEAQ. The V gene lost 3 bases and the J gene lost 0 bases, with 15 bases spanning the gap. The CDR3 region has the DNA TGTGCCAGCAGCTTTTATGGGGGTACTAGCTCCTACGAGCAGTACTTC. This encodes CASSFYGGTSSYEQYF.

CDR3 region: CASSVASGGRVFF. The CDR3 DNA reads as TGTGCCAGCAGCGTAGCCAGCGGGGGGAGGGTGTTTTTT. The chain combines TRBV9 with TRBJ2-2; TRBD2 aligns across 9 bases. This CDR3 region has 13 residues. From germline, CDR1 is SGDLS and CDR2 YYNGEE. The J segment lost 15 bases and the V segment lost 0 bases, leaving 6 bases of the junction unmatched.

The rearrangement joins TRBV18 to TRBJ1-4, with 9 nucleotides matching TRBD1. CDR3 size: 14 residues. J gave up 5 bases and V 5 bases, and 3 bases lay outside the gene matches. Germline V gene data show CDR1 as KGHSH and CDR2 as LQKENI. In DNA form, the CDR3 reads TGTGCCAGCTCATCACAGGGGGCAAATGAAAAACTGTTTTTT. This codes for CASSSQGANEKLFF.

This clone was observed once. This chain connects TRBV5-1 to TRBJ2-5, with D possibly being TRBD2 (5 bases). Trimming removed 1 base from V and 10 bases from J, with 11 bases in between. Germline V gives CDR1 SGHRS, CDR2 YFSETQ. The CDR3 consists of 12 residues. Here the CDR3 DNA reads TGCGCCAGCAGCTTGACCTTTGGAGGCCAGTACTTC. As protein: CASSLTFGGQYF.

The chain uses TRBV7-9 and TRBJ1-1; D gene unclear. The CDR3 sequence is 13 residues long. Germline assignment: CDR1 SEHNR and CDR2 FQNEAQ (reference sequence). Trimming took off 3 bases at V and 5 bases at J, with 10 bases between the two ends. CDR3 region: CASSFALGTEAFF. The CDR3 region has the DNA TGTGCCAGCAGCTTTGCCCTGGGGACTGAAGCTTTCTTT.